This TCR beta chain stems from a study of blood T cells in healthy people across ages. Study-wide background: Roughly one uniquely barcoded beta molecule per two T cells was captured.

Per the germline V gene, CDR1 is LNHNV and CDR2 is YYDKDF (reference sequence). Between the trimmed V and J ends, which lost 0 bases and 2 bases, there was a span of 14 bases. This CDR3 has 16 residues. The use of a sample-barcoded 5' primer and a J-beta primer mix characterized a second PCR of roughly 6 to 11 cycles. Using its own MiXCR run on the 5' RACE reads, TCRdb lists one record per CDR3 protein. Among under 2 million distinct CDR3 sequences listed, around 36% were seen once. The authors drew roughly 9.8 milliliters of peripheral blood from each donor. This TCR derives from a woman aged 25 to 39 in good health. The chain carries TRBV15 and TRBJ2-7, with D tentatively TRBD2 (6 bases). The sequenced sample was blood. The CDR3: CATSRDRGAATYEQYF. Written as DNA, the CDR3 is TGTGCCACCAGCAGAGATCGCGGGGCTGCTACCTACGAGCAGTACTTC.